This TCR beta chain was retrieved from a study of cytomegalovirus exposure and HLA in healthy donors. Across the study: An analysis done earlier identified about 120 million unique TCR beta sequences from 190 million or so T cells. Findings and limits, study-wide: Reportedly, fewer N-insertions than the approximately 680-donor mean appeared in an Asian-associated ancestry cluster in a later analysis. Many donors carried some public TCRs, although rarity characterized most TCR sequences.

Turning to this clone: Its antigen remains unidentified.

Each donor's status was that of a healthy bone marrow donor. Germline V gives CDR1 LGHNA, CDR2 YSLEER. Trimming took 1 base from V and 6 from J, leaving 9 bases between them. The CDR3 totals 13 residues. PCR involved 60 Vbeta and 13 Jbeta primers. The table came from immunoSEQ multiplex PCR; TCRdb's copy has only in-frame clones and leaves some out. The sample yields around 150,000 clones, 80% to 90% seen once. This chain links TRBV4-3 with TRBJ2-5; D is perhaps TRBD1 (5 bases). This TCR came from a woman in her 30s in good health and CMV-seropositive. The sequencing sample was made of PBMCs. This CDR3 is CASSQARAQTQYF. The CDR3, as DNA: TGCGCCAGCAGCCAAGCCAGGGCCCAGACCCAGTACTTC.